A single sample is the source of the 8 T cell receptor beta chains below, sequenced in a study of blood T cell repertoires in COVID-19. The data were produced by immunoSEQ multiplex PCR, yet TCRdb's version contains in-frame clones alone and is incomplete. The sample holds a few hundred thousand clones, approximately 89% seen once. The sequenced sample was peripheral blood. The receptors originated from a woman in her 30s with COVID-19, enrolled during active disease.

Concerning this clone: Other nucleotide sequences in the sample specify the same CDR3. The chain couples TRBV7-2 to TRBJ2-1, with 8 bases lining up with TRBD2. CDR1 SGHTA and CDR2 FQGNSA come from the germline V gene. Germline trimming cut 0 bases from V and 0 bases from J; bases unmatched to any gene: 1. This CDR3 contains 16 residues. The CDR3: CASSLAGTSSYNEQFF. The CDR3 nucleotides read TGTGCCAGCAGCTTAGCCGGGACTAGCTCCTACAATGAGCAGTTCTTC.

This rearrangement joins TRBV6-1 to TRBJ2-5; 9 bases are a match to TRBD1. Germline trimming cut 0 bases from V and 5 bases from J; bases unmatched to any gene: 7. This CDR3 has 16 amino acids. Germline CDR1 reads MNHNS; CDR2 reads SASEGT. The CDR3 loop reads CASSEAGTGWKETQYF. Here the CDR3 DNA reads TGTGCCAGCAGTGAAGCCGGGACAGGGTGGAAGGAGACCCAGTACTTC.

The chain carries TRBV28 and TRBJ1-1; D remains unclear. Trimming took 5 bases from V and 10 from J, leaving 8 bases between them. The CDR3 has 10 residues. CDR1 and CDR2 (germline): MDHEN, SYDVKM. As DNA, the CDR3 is TGTGCCAGCAGTCAGGTGAGAGCTTTCTTT. This translates into CASSQVRAFF.

The chain carries TRBV11-2 and TRBJ1-2, with D hard to call. CDR3 length: 16 residues. V lost 1 base to trimming and J lost 8 bases, with 20 bases between them. CDR1 is SGHAT and CDR2 is FQNNGV in the germline V gene. The CDR3 bases are TGTGCCAGCAGCTTAGCCCACGGGAGGGCGGTCGAAGGCTACACCTTC. This codes for CASSLAHGRAVEGYTF.

The J gene is TRBJ2-7, the V gene TRBV2; D possibly corresponds to TRBD2 (6 bases). Germline values: CDR1 SNHLY, CDR2 FYNNEI. The CDR3 length is 14 residues. Trimming left V 7 bases short and J 3 bases short, with 16 bases between. Written as DNA, the CDR3 is TGTGCCAGCATGAAAGGAGGGGACGGCTACGAGCAGTACTTC. It yields the protein CASMKGGDGYEQYF.

The rearrangement links TRBV28 to TRBJ1-1; D is possibly TRBD1 (6 bases). The germline gives CDR1 MDHEN, CDR2 SYDVKM. V was pared by 6 bases and J by 7 bases, with 15 bases between. The CDR3 extends over 13 amino acids. The CDR3 DNA reads TGTGCCAGCAGCATTTCGACAGGCCGTGAAGCTTTCTTT. It yields the protein CASSISTGREAFF.

The rearrangement joins TRBV6-6 to TRBJ2-4, with 10 bases aligning to TRBD1. The CDR3 loop spans 16 amino acids. The germline CDR1 and CDR2 sequences are MNHNY and SVGAGI (reference sequence). The trim removed 0 bases at V and 5 bases at J, leaving 4 bases unmatched. The CDR3 nucleotides are TGTGCCAGCAGTTACTCGAGCGGGACAGGGGAAAACATTCAGTACTTC. This translates into CASSYSSGTGENIQYF.

Notes on this clone: The same CDR3 also results from other DNA sequences found in this sample. J is TRBJ1-1 and V is TRBV7-3, with D possibly being TRBD1 (5 bases). With 5 bases removed from V and 2 bases from J, the gap between germline ends came to 9 bases. The CDR3 spans 13 residues. The germline gives CDR1 SGHTA, CDR2 FQGTGA. This CDR3 is CASSPQGNTEAFF. CDR3 DNA sequence: TGTGCCAGCAGCCCTCAGGGCAACACTGAAGCTTTCTTT.